The rows below give T cell receptor beta chains drawn from one sample of a study of cytomegalovirus exposure and HLA in healthy donors. The repertoire was sequenced with immunoSEQ multiplex PCR; TCRdb's copy has only in-frame clones and lacks some. The repertoire has about 190,000 clones, about 77% of them found once; the top ten carry about 4.4%. The specimen was PBMCs. The receptors stem from a man aged 30-40 years in good health and CMV-seropositive. CDR3s include the opening cysteine and the closing phenylalanine or tryptophan. The D gene is left open where the match is weak. Size is stated for part of the rows, as once, few or many counts, or as a class when the clone is expanded.

17 | TRBJ1-2 | . | TRBD1 | TRBV9 | CASSVEPGGRPNYGYTF | TGTGCCAGCAGCGTAGAGCCAGGGGGTAGGCCTAACTATGGCTACACCTTC
13 | TRBJ2-3 | . | TRBD2 | TRBV6-1 | CASNGGGTDTQYF | TGTGCCAGCAATGGGGGGGGCACAGATACGCAGTATTTT
15 | TRBJ2-1 | . | TRBD2 | TRBV9 | CASTRTSGSYNEQFF | TGTGCCAGCACCCGGACTAGCGGGAGCTATAATGAGCAGTTCTTC
15 | TRBJ1-1 | . | . | TRBV4-2 | CASSLSTDLNTEAFF | TGTGCCAGCAGCCTTTCGACAGACCTGAACACTGAAGCTTTCTTT
14 | TRBJ1-1 | . | . | TRBV30 | CAWSVRLLNTEAFF | TGTGCCTGGAGTGTACGACTCCTCAACACTGAAGCTTTCTTT
15 | TRBJ2-2 | . | . | TRBV5-1 | CASSSPTGNTGELFF | TGCGCCAGCAGCTCCCCGACAGGTAACACCGGGGAGCTGTTTTTT
16 | TRBJ1-3 | . | TRBD1 | TRBV5-7 | CASSLGRGIAANTIYF | TGTGCCAGCAGCTTGGGCAGGGGGATTGCTGCAAACACCATATATTTT
12 | TRBJ1-2 | . | TRBD1 | TRBV5-1 | CASSSDRERYTF | TGCGCCAGCAGTTCGGACAGGGAGCGCTACACCTTC
17 | TRBJ2-2 | . | TRBD2 | TRBV7-3 | CASSLEIAGGHTGELFF | TGTGCCAGCAGCTTAGAAATAGCGGGAGGACACACCGGGGAGCTGTTTTTT
15 | TRBJ1-1 | . | . | TRBV28 | CASSGTGSGWAEAFF | TGTGCCAGCAGTGGTACAGGGTCAGGTTGGGCTGAAGCTTTCTTT
11 | TRBJ2-3 | once | . | TRBV6-5 | CASNTGDTQYF | TGTGCCAGCAACACAGGAGATACGCAGTATTTT
11 | TRBJ1-2 | . | . | TRBV10-3 | CASGGGFGYTF | TGTGCCTCGGGCGGGGGCTTTGGCTACACCTTC
16 | TRBJ2-2 | . | . | TRBV5-4 | CASSPEAGGNTGELFF | TGTGCCAGCAGCCCGGAGGCCGGTGGGAACACCGGGGAGCTGTTTTTT
13 | TRBJ1-2 | . | . | TRBV6-5 | CASGRTESYGYTF | TGTGCCAGCGGTCGTACAGAATCCTATGGCTACACCTTC
15 | TRBJ1-2 | . | TRBD1 | TRBV18 | CASSPGQGTPYGYTF | TGTGCCAGCTCACCCGGACAGGGGACTCCTTACGGCTACACCTTC
13 | TRBJ1-1 | . | . | TRBV28 | CASSTGFNTEAFF | TGTGCCAGCAGTACGGGGTTTAACACTGAAGCTTTCTTT
12 | TRBJ2-7 | . | . | TRBV18 | CASSPEGDEQYF | TGTGCCAGCTCACCTGAGGGGGACGAGCAGTACTTC
15 | TRBJ2-5 | . | TRBD1 | TRBV7-2 | CASSPMTGVRETQYF | TGTGCCAGCAGCCCCATGACAGGGGTAAGGGAGACCCAGTACTTC
14 | TRBJ2-5 | . | . | TRBV11-2 | CASSLEGGYETQYF | TGTGCCAGCAGCTTAGAGGGCGGGTACGAGACCCAGTACTTC
11 | TRBJ2-3 | few | . | TRBV28 | CASQETDTQYF | TGTGCCAGTCAGGAAACAGATACGCAGTATTTT
16 | TRBJ1-4 | . | TRBD1 | TRBV7-9 | CASSDGQGATNEKLFF | TGTGCCAGCAGCGACGGACAGGGTGCAACTAATGAAAAACTGTTTTTT
16 | TRBJ2-7 | . | TRBD2 | TRBV11-2 | CASSFRTSGIFYEQYF | TGTGCCAGCAGCTTCCGGACTAGCGGGATTTTCTACGAGCAGTACTTC
15 | TRBJ2-7 | few | TRBD2 | TRBV10-3 | CAISDPGLAGYEQYF | TGTGCCATCAGTGATCCGGGACTAGCGGGCTACGAGCAGTACTTC